This T cell receptor beta chain was recorded in a study of neurological immune-mediated disorders. General study results and limits: When the repertoires were grouped phylogenetically, those of 18 of the 34 multiple sclerosis patients came together in a single cluster of related CDR3 sequences, which points to a possible repertoire-level signature.

The method for making cDNA was 5'RACE, and it used 10-nucleotide random UMIs. Every sequencing run produced over 170 million TCR-beta sequences, and the sequences from any one run covered 15-18 subjects. TCRdb analysed the 5' RACE reads with MiXCR anew, one entry per CDR3 protein. Of over 65,000 distinct CDR3 sequences listed, 2.5% to 3% were seen once; the top ten hold roughly 1.2%. This clonotype was seen repeatedly, ten times or more. Its antigen is undetermined. The origin of this receptor is a woman in her 30s with multiple sclerosis. The sequenced sample consisted of PBMCs.

CDR3 in amino acids: CASSAGYTDTQYF. CDR3 DNA: TGTGCCAGCAGCGCCGGATACACAGATACGCAGTATTTT. The gene calls are TRBV7-2 and TRBJ2-3; D unclear. V was clipped by 5 bases and J by 2 bases, with 8 bases between them. CDR1 is SGHTA and CDR2 is FQGNSA in the germline V gene. The CDR3 is 13 residues long.